These T cell receptor beta chains were read from a single sample in a study of cytomegalovirus exposure and HLA in healthy donors. The data were produced by immunoSEQ multiplex PCR, yet TCRdb's version contains in-frame clones alone and is incomplete. The data hold 150,000 or so clones, with roughly nine tenths observed a single time. Sequencing used PBMCs. The source of these receptors is a young woman in good health and CMV-seropositive. Each CDR3 is given with its conserved first and last residue. A D gene is named only where the DNA matches it firmly. Size is omitted from some rows. Given values are once, few, many or a class for expanded clones.

D,V,J,size,DNA,CDR3
TRBD2,TRBV10-3,TRBJ2-5,once,TGTGCCATCAGTCCATCTAGCGGGGGACAAGAGACCCAGTACTTC,CAISPSSGGQETQYF
.,TRBV6-5,TRBJ2-3,.,TGTGCCAGCACATACTCTCCGGGGGGCGGCCCAGATACGCAGTATTTT,CASTYSPGGGPDTQYF
TRBD1,TRBV19,TRBJ2-3,.,TGTGCCAGTAGTATTTTCAGGGGGTTGGACACAGATACGCAGTATTTT,CASSIFRGLDTDTQYF
.,TRBV27,TRBJ1-4,.,TGTGCCAGCAGTTCTGGCGAAAAACTGTTTTTT,CASSSGEKLFF
.,TRBV11-2,TRBJ1-5,.,TGTGCCAGCAGCGCCGACGGGAGGGGGATCAGTCAGCCCCAGCATTTT,CASSADGRGISQPQHF
TRBD1,TRBV28,TRBJ1-1,.,TGTGCCAGCACCACAGGGGGCGGGTTGAACACTGAAGCTTTCTTT,CASTTGGGLNTEAFF
TRBD1,TRBV7-9,TRBJ2-1,once,TGTGCCAGCAGCCCTGGGACAGGGGGCTACAATGAGCAGTTCTTC,CASSPGTGGYNEQFF
TRBD2,TRBV4-1,TRBJ2-5,.,TGCGCCAGCAGCCCAACCCCGGGCCGGGGGGGCCGGGAGACCCAGTACTTC,CASSPTPGRGGRETQYF
TRBD2,TRBV4-3,TRBJ2-1,.,TGCGCCAGCAGCCAAGCAACTAAGGGCGGGGGATACAATGAGCAGTTCTTC,CASSQATKGGGYNEQFF
.,TRBV5-6,TRBJ2-3,.,TGTGCCAGCAGCTTGGGGGGGGGCCGAGGAGATACGCAGTATTTT,CASSLGGGRGDTQYF
TRBD1,TRBV6-5,TRBJ1-2,.,TGTGCCAGCAGCGAGACCACTGGACAGGCTGGCCACACCTTC,CASSETTGQAGHTF
.,TRBV14,TRBJ1-1,.,TGTGCCAGCAGCCAAGATCAGGGGCTGGCTTTCTTT,CASSQDQGLAFF